This TCR beta chain was obtained from a study of blood T cell repertoires in COVID-19. Study details: The samples span acute and convalescent COVID-19 from the United States, Italy and Spain.

Profiling relied on immunoSEQ multiplex PCR, and the TCRdb table lists in-frame clones only, not all of them. The data show roughly 280,000 clones, roughly 85% seen once. V was clipped by 1 base and J by 8 bases; unmatched bases: 10. The length of the CDR3 is 15 residues. Per the germline V gene, CDR1 is MNHNS and CDR2 is SASEGT. The receptor was derived from a woman between 65 and 79 years old with acute or convalescent COVID-19. Sequenced material: peripheral blood. The J gene is TRBJ1-2, the V gene TRBV6-1; 7 positions agree with TRBD1. As DNA, the CDR3 is TGTGCCAGCAGTGAAGGCAGCATAGGGGGCAGGGGCTACACCTTC. It yields the protein CASSEGSIGGRGYTF.